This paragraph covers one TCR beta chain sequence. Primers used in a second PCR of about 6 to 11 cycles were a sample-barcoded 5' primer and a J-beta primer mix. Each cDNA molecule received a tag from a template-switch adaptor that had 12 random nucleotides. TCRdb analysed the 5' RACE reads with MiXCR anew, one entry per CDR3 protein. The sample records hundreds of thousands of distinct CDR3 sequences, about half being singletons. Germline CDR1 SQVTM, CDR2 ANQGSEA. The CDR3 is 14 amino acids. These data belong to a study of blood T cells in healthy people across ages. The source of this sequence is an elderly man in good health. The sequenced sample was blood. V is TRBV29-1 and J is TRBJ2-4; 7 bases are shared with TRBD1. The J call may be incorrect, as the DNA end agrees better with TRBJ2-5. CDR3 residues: CSVSGTATQETQYF. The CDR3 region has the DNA TGCAGCGTATCTGGGACAGCGACCCAAGAGACCCAGTACTTC.